This T cell receptor beta chain was identified during a study of T cell repertoires in cytomegalovirus infection. Across the study: HLA-B-restricted CMV epitopes that are well studied, plus recently identified HLA-C-restricted ones, were used by the study. Shared public TCR beta signatures pointed to both CMV infection and a matching HLA type.

Study findings and constraints: The study found HLA-C-restricted CMV-specific TCR beta clonotypes dominating the ex vivo response. Of the TCR beta families, the public ones yielded a cumulative frequency that identified carriers of CMV plus the relevant HLA.

A note on this clonotype: Its specificity is unknown.

TCRdb independently ran MiXCR on the reads; one entry per CDR3 protein. This repertoire shows about 160,000 distinct CDR3 sequences, about a fifth found once; its top ten account for around a quarter. The CDR3 consists of 14 residues. V was trimmed by 3 bases and J by 2 bases, leaving 9 bases between them. The chain is built from TRBV12-3 or TRBV12-4 and TRBJ2-3; D is unclear. This sequence originates from a human donor in good health (CMV status not recorded). Some clones in this sample may be carry-over from other donors' samples. The input for sequencing was CD8+ T cells from cultured PBMCs, taken from culture after CMV antigen stimulation. This CDR3 is CASSLSGPTDTQYF. The CDR3 coding sequence is TGTGCCAGCAGTTTGTCCGGGCCCACAGATACGCAGTATTTT.